This T cell receptor beta chain was identified in a study of response to subunit inactivated influenza vaccine. The study's findings and limits: The authors proposed limited new T cell recruitment per seasonal influenza vaccination.

Germline V gene sequence: CDR1 KGHDR, CDR2 SFDVKD. The ends lost 4 bases at V and 0 bases at J; junction bases unmatched: 3. This CDR3 is built from 16 residues. A remark on this clonotype: No antigen is known for it.

MiXCR was run by TCRdb on the RT-PCR reads, yielding one entry per CDR3 protein. The sample lists 150,000 to 200,000 distinct CDR3 sequences, under 13% occurring once. This chain links TRBV24-1 with TRBJ2-2, with TRBD2 matching 8 bases. This TCR was recovered from a man aged 50 to 59 who received an inactivated influenza vaccine. The sample in question was non-naive T cells sorted from PBMCs, obtained roughly 6 weeks after vaccination. CDR3 in DNA: TGTGCCACCAGTGACGCGGGACTAGCGAACACCGGGGAGCTGTTTTTT. Its translation: CATSDAGLANTGELFF.